The T cell receptor (beta chain) described here comes from a study of cytomegalovirus exposure and HLA in healthy donors. Notes on the study in general: It was reported that the classifier diagnosed cytomegalovirus status with high specificity and sensitivity in both the original and validation cohorts. Most TCR sequences were uncommon, yet certain public TCRs appeared in many donors.

Of note for this clone: Its antigen is undetermined.

Using immunoSEQ multiplex PCR, the repertoire was profiled, and TCRdb retains in-frame clones only, with some absent. The data show about 140,000 clones, with roughly 90% seen just once and 0.55% to 0.8% held by the top ten. The CDR3 extends over 15 amino acids. From germline, CDR1 is SGHAT and CDR2 FQNNGV. V lost 2 bases and J 6 bases, leaving 14 bases between the germline ends. Sequenced sample: PBMCs. The sequence was obtained from a young man in good health and CMV-seronegative. The chain uses TRBV11-2 and TRBJ1-3; D is unresolved. The CDR3 region has the DNA TGTGCCAGCAGCTTAAGACAAGGCCCTGAAAACACCATATATTTT. Translation gives CASSLRQGPENTIYF.